A selection of T cell receptor beta chains follows, all from one sample in a study of blood T cell repertoires in COVID-19. Profiled with immunoSEQ multiplex PCR; TCRdb holds only in-frame clones, not every one. The table includes fewer than 250,000 clones, approximately 86% detected once. Material: PBMCs or T cells enriched from blood (not recorded which). These receptors originate from a woman in her 40s in a cohort exposed to, infected with or recovered from COVID-19 (not recorded which). Each CDR3 is given with its conserved first and last residue. The D gene is left open where the match is weak. A row's size may be missing; if present it is once, few, many or a size class.

D gene,V gene,clone size,J gene,CDR3 DNA,CDR3 protein
-,TRBV4-1,-,TRBJ2-1,TGCGCCAGCACTTCGACCGGAGTGGGCTACAATGAGCAGTTCTTC,CASTSTGVGYNEQFF
TRBD1,TRBV7-9,-,TRBJ2-5,TGTGCCAGCAGCAAGACAGGGGGCGAGGGGACCCAGTACTTC,CASSKTGGEGTQYF
-,TRBV7-9,-,TRBJ1-2,TGTGCCAGCAGCTTAGAGGGCGGGGGCTACACCTTC,CASSLEGGGYTF
TRBD2,TRBV6-5,-,TRBJ2-2,TGTGCCAGCAGTCGGCAGCGGGAGGCGAGCGGGGAGCTGTTTTTT,CASSRQREASGELFF
-,TRBV5-1,-,TRBJ2-3,TGCGCCAGCAGAGTTGGGCCAGGGGGGAAAGATACGCAGTATTTT,CASRVGPGGKDTQYF
TRBD2,TRBV28,-,TRBJ2-3,TGTGCCAGCAGTCCCCCTAGCGGGCTAACAGATACGCAGTATTTT,CASSPPSGLTDTQYF
TRBD1,TRBV30,-,TRBJ2-7,TGTGCCTGGAATCGCTGGGGCAGGGGGCTCTACGAGCAGTACTTC,CAWNRWGRGLYEQYF
-,TRBV7-9,-,TRBJ2-3,TGTGCCAGCAGGGCCGGGGCGCAGTATTTT,CASRAGAQYF
-,TRBV4-1,-,TRBJ1-5,TGCGCCAGCAGCCAAGCGAGTTATAGCAATCAGCCCCAGCATTTT,CASSQASYSNQPQHF
-,TRBV7-2,-,TRBJ1-2,TGTGCCAGCAGCTCGGACAGCTATGGCTACACCTTC,CASSSDSYGYTF
-,TRBV6-1,once,TRBJ1-5,TGTGCCAGCAGTGAAAGGACGGGGGATCAGCCCCAGCATTTT,CASSERTGDQPQHF
-,TRBV2,-,TRBJ2-7,TGTGCCAGCAGTGACAACGAGCAGTACTTC,CASSDNEQYF
-,TRBV7-9,-,TRBJ1-2,TGTGCCAGCAGCATCAGACAGCCATCGAACTATGGCTACACCTTC,CASSIRQPSNYGYTF
TRBD1,TRBV6-6,-,TRBJ1-5,TGTGCCAGCAGTTACTCGACAGGGGGTCAGCCCCAGCATTTT,CASSYSTGGQPQHF
TRBD1,TRBV11-2,-,TRBJ1-5,TGTGCCAGCAGCTTAGGACAGGGGGATGTGCCCCAGCATTTT,CASSLGQGDVPQHF
TRBD2,TRBV2,-,TRBJ2-7,TGTGCCAGCAGTGAGAGCGGGAGGGCCTTCGACGAGCAGTACTTC,CASSESGRAFDEQYF
TRBD1,TRBV5-6,once,TRBJ1-1,TGTGCCAGCAGCTTCGGGACAGGATCGAACACTGAAGCTTTCTTT,CASSFGTGSNTEAFF
TRBD2,TRBV5-1,-,TRBJ2-7,TGCGCCAGCAGCGCCGAGGGACTAGCGGGAGCCTACGAGCAGTACTTC,CASSAEGLAGAYEQYF
TRBD1,TRBV5-4,-,TRBJ2-7,TGTGCCAGCAGGTCTCAACAGGGGGCTCGGGGCGAGCAGTACTTC,CASRSQQGARGEQYF
-,TRBV13,-,TRBJ1-2,TGTGCCAGCAGCTTAGGACTCAGACTGAAGGGGTATGGCTACACCTTC,CASSLGLRLKGYGYTF
TRBD1,TRBV5-1,-,TRBJ2-1,TGCGCCAGCAGCTTGGGGACAGGCTACAATGAGCAGTTCTTC,CASSLGTGYNEQFF
-,TRBV14,-,TRBJ2-3,TGTGCCAGCAGCCACCCGCTAGGAGATACGCAGTATTTT,CASSHPLGDTQYF
-,TRBV7-9,-,TRBJ1-4,TGTGCCAGCAGCTTCGTTAGCACCCGGGAGCTTGCAACTAATGAAAAACTGTTTTTT,CASSFVSTRELATNEKLFF
-,TRBV6-5,many,TRBJ2-2,TGTGCCAGCCGGCCGGGTGGAGTGGGCACCGGGGAGCTGTTTTTT,CASRPGGVGTGELFF
-,TRBV3-1/TRBV3-2,-,TRBJ2-7,TGTGCCAGCAGCCAAGATCTCCCAGGCAGCACCTACGAGCAGTACTTC,CASSQDLPGSTYEQYF
-,TRBV6-6,-,TRBJ2-7,TGTGCCAGCAGTTACACAGGGTACCGGTATGAGCAGTACTTC,CASSYTGYRYEQYF